The present TCR beta chain was sequenced within a study of blood T cell repertoires in COVID-19. Study summary: The United States, Italy and Spain supplied acute and convalescent COVID-19 samples. PBMCs, B-cell-depleted T cells, or T cells were the source of the cDNA or gDNA that made up the material.

The germline V gene has CDR1 LGHDT and CDR2 YNNKEL (reference sequence). The V and J ends lost 1 base and 7 bases respectively, with 10 bases between them. CDR3 length: 14 amino acids. Source study methods: Reference gene primer amplification gave nucleated cell count estimates. Profiled with immunoSEQ multiplex PCR; TCRdb holds only in-frame clones, not every one. V and J calls and clone size follow that table, whereas D and trimming were derived from the DNA. The sample includes some 22,000 clones, approximately 83% of them seen just once. The receptor was isolated from a man aged 65-85 years with acute or convalescent COVID-19. The V and J genes are TRBV3-1 (or the pseudogene TRBV3-2) and TRBJ1-4; no reliable D call. The specimen sequenced was peripheral blood. The CDR3 is CASSQGARGEKLFF. As DNA, the CDR3 is TGTGCCAGCAGCCAAGGCGCGCGAGGTGAAAAACTGTTTTTT.